This is a list of T cell receptor beta chains from one sample in a study of blood T cell repertoires in COVID-19. Using immunoSEQ multiplex PCR, the repertoire was profiled, and TCRdb retains in-frame clones only, with some absent. The sample lists about 230,000 clones, around 88% occurring once. The sequencing sample was made of peripheral blood. The receptors come from a man aged 80 or over with acute or convalescent COVID-19. Each CDR3 is given with its conserved first and last residue. The D gene is left open where the match is weak. Where a row states a size, it is once, few, many or the class of an expanded clone; other rows omit it.

V gene	D gene	J gene	clone size	CDR3 protein	CDR3 DNA
TRBV24-1	TRBD2	TRBJ2-1	-	CATSDPVGSGTHNEQFF	TGTGCCACCAGTGACCCCGTGGGTAGCGGGACCCACAATGAGCAGTTCTTC
TRBV25-1	-	TRBJ2-1	-	CASSRSYNEQFF	TGTGCCAGCAGTCGGAGCTACAATGAGCAGTTCTTC
TRBV2	TRBD1	TRBJ1-1	once	CASSRTGGMNTEAFF	TGTGCCAGCAGTAGGACAGGGGGGATGAACACTGAAGCTTTCTTT
TRBV27	TRBD1	TRBJ2-1	-	CASSVAGTGGYNEQFF	TGTGCCAGCAGTGTCGCCGGGACAGGGGGCTACAATGAGCAGTTCTTC
TRBV7-9	-	TRBJ2-1	-	CASSPPGGLYNEQFF	TGTGCCAGCAGCCCGCCCGGCGGTCTATACAATGAGCAGTTCTTC
TRBV30	TRBD2	TRBJ2-7	few	CACRRSGSVYEQYF	TGTGCCTGTCGACGTAGCGGGAGTGTCTACGAGCAGTACTTC
TRBV7-9	-	TRBJ1-2	-	CASSLGTVDTF	TGTGCCAGCAGCTTAGGGACAGTCGACACCTTC
TRBV28	-	TRBJ1-2	-	CASSFSKIGYTF	TGTGCCAGCAGTTTTAGTAAGATCGGCTACACCTTC
TRBV5-1	-	TRBJ2-7	-	CAGGPGWQYF	TGCGCCGGTGGGCCAGGGTGGCAGTACTTC
TRBV9	TRBD1	TRBJ1-3	-	CASSGGWDRDGNTIYF	TGTGCCAGCAGCGGGGGTTGGGACAGGGATGGAAACACCATATATTTT
TRBV3-1/TRBV3-2	TRBD1	TRBJ2-7	-	CASSERQGPYYEQYF	TGTGCCAGCAGCGAACGACAGGGTCCCTACTACGAGCAGTACTTC
TRBV23-1	-	TRBJ2-3	-	CASTREGGTDTQYF	TGCGCCAGCACCAGGGAAGGCGGCACAGATACGCAGTATTTT
TRBV2	TRBD1	TRBJ1-1	-	CASSEDYRGRAEAFF	TGTGCCAGCAGTGAAGACTACAGGGGGCGGGCTGAAGCTTTCTTT
TRBV6-5	TRBD1	TRBJ2-7	-	CASSYSGQGAYEQYF	TGTGCCAGCAGTTACTCGGGACAGGGGGCCTACGAGCAGTACTTC
TRBV7-8	TRBD1	TRBJ1-4	once	CASSLKPSGQRTNEKLFF	TGTGCCAGCAGCTTAAAACCGTCGGGACAGCGAACTAATGAAAAACTGTTTTTT
TRBV28	-	TRBJ2-1	-	CASSFIRDQGQDNEQFF	TGTGCCAGCAGTTTTATCAGAGACCAGGGGCAGGACAATGAGCAGTTCTTC
TRBV6-5	-	TRBJ1-2	-	CASRATGSGHGYTF	TGTGCCAGCAGAGCTACAGGGAGTGGGCATGGCTACACCTTC
TRBV28	TRBD1	TRBJ2-7	-	CASGTAYEQYF	TGTGCCAGCGGGACAGCCTACGAGCAGTACTTC
TRBV7-3	-	TRBJ2-1	once	CASSLIHLGADEQFF	TGTGCCAGCAGCTTAATTCACTTGGGGGCCGATGAGCAGTTCTTC
TRBV5-1	TRBD1	TRBJ2-2	-	CASSLGLGQGPGELFF	TGCGCCAGCAGCTTGGGTTTGGGACAGGGTCCCGGGGAGCTGTTTTTT
TRBV30	TRBD2	TRBJ2-2	once	CASHPGLAGWVGELFF	TGTGCCTCACACCCGGGGCTAGCGGGGTGGGTCGGGGAGCTGTTTTTT
TRBV28	-	TRBJ1-5	-	CASSLATGLVQPQHF	TGTGCCAGCAGTTTAGCTACAGGGTTGGTTCAGCCCCAGCATTTT
TRBV5-1	TRBD1	TRBJ2-7	-	CATRLTGGSDEQYF	TGCGCCACCCGATTGACAGGGGGCTCCGACGAGCAGTACTTC
TRBV28	-	TRBJ1-4	-	CASTRAGEKLFF	TGTGCCAGCACTCGGGCGGGTGAAAAACTGTTTTTT
TRBV10-3	-	TRBJ2-7	few	CASKGLLLLEQYF	TGTGCCTCAAAAGGACTACTCCTCCTCGAGCAGTACTTC
TRBV30	TRBD1	TRBJ2-7	-	CAWMGYGQGQKSSYEQYF	TGTGCCTGGATGGGATACGGACAGGGGCAAAAGAGCTCCTACGAGCAGTACTTC
TRBV6-6	-	TRBJ2-5	-	CASSPRQVQETQYF	TGTGCCAGCAGTCCCAGACAGGTTCAAGAGACCCAGTACTTC
TRBV27	-	TRBJ1-1	-	CASRGQNTEAFF	TGTGCCAGCAGGGGGCAGAACACTGAAGCTTTCTTT
TRBV29-1	-	TRBJ2-1	-	CSVVEGVGYNEQFF	TGCAGCGTTGTCGAGGGAGTGGGCTACAATGAGCAGTTCTTC
TRBV6-5	TRBD1	TRBJ2-7	-	CASIPTGGRSYEQYF	TGTGCCAGCATTCCGACAGGGGGAAGGTCCTACGAGCAGTACTTC
TRBV5-8	TRBD2	TRBJ2-5	-	CASSAYSGGRWETQYF	TGTGCCAGCAGCGCATATAGCGGGGGAAGATGGGAGACCCAGTACTTC
TRBV4-1	-	TRBJ1-5	-	CASSQEQLGGQPQHF	TGCGCCAGCAGCCAAGAACAGTTGGGGGGTCAGCCCCAGCATTTT
TRBV5-1	TRBD1	TRBJ2-7	-	CASSLQGYEQYF	TGCGCCAGCAGCTTACAGGGGTACGAGCAGTACTTC
TRBV10-3	TRBD1	TRBJ2-2	once	CAINRAGGLLTGELFF	TGTGCCATCAATAGGGCAGGGGGCCTTCTCACCGGGGAGCTGTTTTTT
TRBV5-1	-	TRBJ2-3	-	CASSPGRGATDTQYF	TGCGCCAGCAGCCCGGGACGGGGGGCTACAGATACGCAGTATTTT
TRBV7-3	-	TRBJ2-1	-	CASSQDLSSYNEQFF	TGTGCCAGCAGCCAGGACTTGAGCTCCTACAATGAGCAGTTCTTC
TRBV19	TRBD1	TRBJ2-2	-	CASSMDRATGELFF	TGTGCCAGTAGTATGGACAGGGCCACCGGGGAGCTGTTTTTT
TRBV19	-	TRBJ1-1	-	CASSIRSGGSRGTEAFF	TGTGCCAGTAGTATCCGGTCTGGGGGCAGCCGGGGCACTGAAGCTTTCTTT
TRBV29-1	-	TRBJ2-7	-	CSVSQGDYEQYF	TGCAGCGTTTCACAGGGAGACTACGAGCAGTACTTC
TRBV7-9	-	TRBJ2-7	-	CASSSRGGEQYF	TGTGCCAGCAGCTCTCGAGGAGGTGAGCAGTACTTC
TRBV2	TRBD2	TRBJ2-5	-	CASRWTSGGGETQYF	TGTGCCAGCAGGTGGACTAGCGGGGGAGGAGAGACCCAGTACTTC
TRBV10-3	TRBD1	TRBJ1-5	-	CAISPGTGGNQPQHF	TGTGCCATCAGTCCCGGGACAGGGGGCAATCAGCCCCAGCATTTT
TRBV19	-	TRBJ1-5	-	CASNLSVGRGSNQPQHF	TGTGCCAGTAATCTTTCGGTTGGCAGGGGTAGCAATCAGCCCCAGCATTTT
TRBV18	-	TRBJ2-7	-	CASSPPVGVPYF	TGTGCCAGCTCACCACCGGTCGGGGTGCCGTACTTC
TRBV18	-	TRBJ2-1	-	CASSPGQYNEQFF	TGTGCCAGCTCACCGGGGCAGTACAATGAGCAGTTCTTC
TRBV14	TRBD2	TRBJ2-3	-	CASSHWTSGGTDTQYF	TGTGCCAGCAGCCATTGGACTAGTGGGGGCACAGATACGCAGTATTTT
TRBV28	TRBD1	TRBJ1-2	-	CASSLGGGGDRPYGYTF	TGTGCCAGCAGTTTAGGGGGGGGCGGGGACAGGCCCTATGGCTACACCTTC
TRBV19	TRBD1	TRBJ1-1	-	CATGTASQGNTEAFF	TGTGCCACCGGGACAGCCTCCCAAGGGAACACTGAAGCTTTCTTT
TRBV11-2	-	TRBJ2-1	-	CASSSRGGPSDHEQFF	TGTGCCAGCAGCTCTCGCGGGGGCCCATCGGACCATGAGCAGTTCTTC
TRBV2	-	TRBJ1-5	-	CASSDGGDSRHQPQHF	TGTGCCAGCAGTGATGGGGGGGATTCGCGGCATCAGCCCCAGCATTTT
TRBV2	-	TRBJ1-6	-	CASSESRTDGSYNSPLHF	TGTGCCAGCAGTGAATCCCGGACAGATGGATCCTATAATTCACCCCTCCACTTT